This T cell receptor beta chain was captured in a study of technical replicates of blood from a few donors. Generated by immunoSEQ multiplex PCR, the TCRdb table keeps only in-frame clones and is missing some. This sample has more than 90,000 clones, with 95% found just once. Trimming stripped 4 bases from V and 2 bases from J, with 7 bases between. The CDR3 is 14 residues long. Germline assignment: CDR1 SGHKS and CDR2 YYEKEE (reference sequence). The chain has TRBV5-5 and TRBJ2-6; D call uncertain. Sequenced input: T cells isolated from PBMCs. This TCR came from a human donor in good health. The CDR3 region is CASSLLPGANVLTF. CDR3 nucleotides: TGTGCCAGCAGCCTACTCCCTGGGGCCAACGTCCTGACTTTC.